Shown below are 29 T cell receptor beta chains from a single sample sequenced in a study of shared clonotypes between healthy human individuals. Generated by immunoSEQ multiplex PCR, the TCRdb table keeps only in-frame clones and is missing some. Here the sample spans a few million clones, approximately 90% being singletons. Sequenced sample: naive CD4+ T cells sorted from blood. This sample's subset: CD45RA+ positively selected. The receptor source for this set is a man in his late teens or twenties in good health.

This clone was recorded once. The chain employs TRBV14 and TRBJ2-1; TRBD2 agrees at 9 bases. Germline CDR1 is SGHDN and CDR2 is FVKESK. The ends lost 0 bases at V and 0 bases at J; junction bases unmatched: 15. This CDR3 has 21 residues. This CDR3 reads CASSQEAGSGRRASSYNEQFF. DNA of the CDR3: TGTGCCAGCAGCCAAGAAGCAGGTAGCGGGAGAAGAGCCAGCTCCTACAATGAGCAGTTCTTC.

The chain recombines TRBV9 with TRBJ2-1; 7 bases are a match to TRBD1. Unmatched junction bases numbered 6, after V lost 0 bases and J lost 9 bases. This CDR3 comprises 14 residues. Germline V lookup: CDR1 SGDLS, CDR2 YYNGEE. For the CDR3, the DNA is TGTGCCAGCAGCGTAGCAGGGGGTTCGGGTGAGCAGTTCTTC. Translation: CASSVAGGSGEQFF.

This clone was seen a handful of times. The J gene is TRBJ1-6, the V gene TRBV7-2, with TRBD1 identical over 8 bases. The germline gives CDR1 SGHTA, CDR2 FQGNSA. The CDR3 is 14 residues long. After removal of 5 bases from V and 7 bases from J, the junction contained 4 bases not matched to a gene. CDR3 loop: CASSPGQGNSPLHF. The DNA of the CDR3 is TGTGCCAGCAGCCCCGGACAGGGCAATTCACCCCTCCACTTT.

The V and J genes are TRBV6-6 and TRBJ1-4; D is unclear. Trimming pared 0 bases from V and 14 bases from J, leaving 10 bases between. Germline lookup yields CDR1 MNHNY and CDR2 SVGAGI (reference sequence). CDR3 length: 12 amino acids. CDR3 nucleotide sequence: TGTGCCAGCAGTTACTCCCGGGGAGAGCTGTTTTTT. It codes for CASSYSRGELFF.

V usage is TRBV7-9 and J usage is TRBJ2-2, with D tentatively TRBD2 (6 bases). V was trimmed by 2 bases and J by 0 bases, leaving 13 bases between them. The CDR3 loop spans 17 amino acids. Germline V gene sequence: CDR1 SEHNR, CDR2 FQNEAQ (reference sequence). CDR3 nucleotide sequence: TGTGCCAGCAGCTTAAAGGTCGGGAGTGCGAACACCGGGGAGCTGTTTTTT. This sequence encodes CASSLKVGSANTGELFF.

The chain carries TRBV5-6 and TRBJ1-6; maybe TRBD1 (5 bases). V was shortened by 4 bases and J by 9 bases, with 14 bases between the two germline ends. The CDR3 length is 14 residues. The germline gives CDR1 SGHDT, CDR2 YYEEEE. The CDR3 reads CASSRQGAGSPLHF. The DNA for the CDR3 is TGTGCCAGCAGCCGCCAAGGGGCCGGTTCACCCCTCCACTTT.

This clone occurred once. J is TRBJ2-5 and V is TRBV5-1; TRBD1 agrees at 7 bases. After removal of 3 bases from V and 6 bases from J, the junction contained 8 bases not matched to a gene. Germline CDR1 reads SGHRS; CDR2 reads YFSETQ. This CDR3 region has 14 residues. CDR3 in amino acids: CASSSDRSGQTQYF. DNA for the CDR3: TGCGCCAGCAGCTCGGACAGGTCTGGACAGACCCAGTACTTC.

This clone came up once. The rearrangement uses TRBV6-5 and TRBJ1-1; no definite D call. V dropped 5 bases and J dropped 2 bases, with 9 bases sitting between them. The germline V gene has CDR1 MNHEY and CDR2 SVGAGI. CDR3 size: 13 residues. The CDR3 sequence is CASSGIANTEAFF. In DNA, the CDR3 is TGTGCCAGCAGTGGCATTGCCAACACTGAAGCTTTCTTT.

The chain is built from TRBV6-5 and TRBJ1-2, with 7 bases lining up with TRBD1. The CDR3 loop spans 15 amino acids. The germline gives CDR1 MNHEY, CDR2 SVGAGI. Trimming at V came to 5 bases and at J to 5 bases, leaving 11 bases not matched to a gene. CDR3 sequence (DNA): TGTGCCAGCAGTCAAACCTCCGGGACAGCTTATGGCTACACCTTC. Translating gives CASSQTSGTAYGYTF.

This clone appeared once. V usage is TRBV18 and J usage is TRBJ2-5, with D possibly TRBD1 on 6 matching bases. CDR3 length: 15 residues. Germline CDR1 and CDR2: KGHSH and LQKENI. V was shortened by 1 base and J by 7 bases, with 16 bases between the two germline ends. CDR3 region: CASSPQDRLVRTQYF. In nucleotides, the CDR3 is TGTGCCAGCTCACCACAAGACAGGTTAGTAAGGACCCAGTACTTC. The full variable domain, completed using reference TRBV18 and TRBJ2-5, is NAGVMQNPRHLVRRRGQEARLRCSPMKGHSHVYWYRQLPEEGLKFMVYLQKENIIDESGMPKERFSAEFPKEGPSILRIQQVVRGDSAAYFCASSPQDRLVRTQYFGPGTRLLVL.

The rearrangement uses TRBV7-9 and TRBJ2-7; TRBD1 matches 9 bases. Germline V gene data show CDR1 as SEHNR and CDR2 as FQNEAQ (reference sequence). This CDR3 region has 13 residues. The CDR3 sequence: CAWTGVGEYEQYF. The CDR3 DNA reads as TGTGCTTGGACAGGGGTAGGGGAGTACGAGCAGTACTTC.

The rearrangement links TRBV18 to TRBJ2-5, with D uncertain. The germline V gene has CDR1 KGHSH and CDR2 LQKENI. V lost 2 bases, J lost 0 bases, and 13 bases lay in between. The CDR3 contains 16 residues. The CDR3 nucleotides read TGTGCCAGCTCACCAATCCTAAGGCTGAACCAAGAGACCCAGTACTTC. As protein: CASSPILRLNQETQYF.

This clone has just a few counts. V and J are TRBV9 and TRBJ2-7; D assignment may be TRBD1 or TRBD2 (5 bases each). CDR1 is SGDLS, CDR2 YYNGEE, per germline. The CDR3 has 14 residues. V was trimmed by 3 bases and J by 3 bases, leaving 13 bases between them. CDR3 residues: CASSAGEGYYEQYF. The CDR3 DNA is TGTGCCAGCAGCGCCGGCGAGGGGTACTACGAGCAGTACTTC.

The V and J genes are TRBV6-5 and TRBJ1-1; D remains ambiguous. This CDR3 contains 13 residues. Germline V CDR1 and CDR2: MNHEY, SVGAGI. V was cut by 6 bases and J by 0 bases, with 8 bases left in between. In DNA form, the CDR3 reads TGTGCCAGCAGGATAGACATGAACACTGAAGCTTTCTTT. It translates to CASRIDMNTEAFF.

The CDR3 sequence is CASRGPRETQYF. The DNA for the CDR3 is TGTGCCAGTAGAGGACCGAGAGAGACCCAGTACTTC. The chain has TRBV19 and TRBJ2-5; D gene uncertain. This CDR3 has 12 amino acids. V was cut by 6 bases and J by 4 bases, with 9 bases left in between. Looked up from germline, CDR1 is LNHDA and CDR2 is SQIVND (reference sequence).

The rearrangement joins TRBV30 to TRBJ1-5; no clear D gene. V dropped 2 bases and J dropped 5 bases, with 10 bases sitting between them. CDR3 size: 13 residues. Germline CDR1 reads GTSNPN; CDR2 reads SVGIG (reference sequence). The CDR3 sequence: CAWSLGADQPQHF. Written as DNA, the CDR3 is TGTGCCTGGAGTCTCGGTGCAGATCAGCCCCAGCATTTT.

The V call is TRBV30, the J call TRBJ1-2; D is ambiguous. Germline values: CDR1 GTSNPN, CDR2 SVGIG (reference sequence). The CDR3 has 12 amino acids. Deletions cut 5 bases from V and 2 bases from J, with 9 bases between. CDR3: CAWQIENYGYTF. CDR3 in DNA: TGTGCCTGGCAAATAGAAAACTATGGCTACACCTTC.

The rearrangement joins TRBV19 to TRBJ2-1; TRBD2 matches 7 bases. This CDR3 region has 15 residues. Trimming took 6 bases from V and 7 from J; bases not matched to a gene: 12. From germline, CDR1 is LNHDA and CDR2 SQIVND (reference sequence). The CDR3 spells CASSFEGGFGNEQFF. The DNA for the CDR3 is TGTGCCAGTAGCTTTGAGGGAGGGTTTGGGAATGAGCAGTTCTTC.

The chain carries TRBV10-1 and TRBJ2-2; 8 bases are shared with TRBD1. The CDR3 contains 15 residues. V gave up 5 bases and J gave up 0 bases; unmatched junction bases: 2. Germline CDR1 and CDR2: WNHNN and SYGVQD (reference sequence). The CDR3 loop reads CASSPGGANTGELFF. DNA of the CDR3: TGCGCCAGCAGTCCAGGGGGCGCGAACACCGGGGAGCTGTTTTTT.

CDR3 residues: CASSVGASGRANTGELFF. CDR3 bases: TGTGCCAGCAGCGTAGGAGCTAGCGGGAGGGCGAACACCGGGGAGCTGTTTTTT. The chain employs TRBV9 and TRBJ2-2, with 12 bases lining up with TRBD2. With 0 bases clipped from V and 0 bases from J, the junction kept 3 bases outside the gene matches. Germline V gene data show CDR1 as SGDLS and CDR2 as YYNGEE. There are 18 residues in the CDR3.

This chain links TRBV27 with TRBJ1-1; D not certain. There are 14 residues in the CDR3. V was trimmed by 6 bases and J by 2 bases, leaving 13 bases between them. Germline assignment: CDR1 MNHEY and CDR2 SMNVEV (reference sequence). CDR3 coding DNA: TGTGCCAGCAGGAGGCTCGCGGTTAACACTGAAGCTTTCTTT. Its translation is CASRRLAVNTEAFF.

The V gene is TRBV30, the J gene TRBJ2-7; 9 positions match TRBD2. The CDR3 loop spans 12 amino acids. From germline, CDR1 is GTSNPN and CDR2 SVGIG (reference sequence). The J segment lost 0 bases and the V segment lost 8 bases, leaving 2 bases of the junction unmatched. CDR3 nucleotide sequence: TGTGCCCTAGCGGGGAACTCCTACGAGCAGTACTTC. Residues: CALAGNSYEQYF. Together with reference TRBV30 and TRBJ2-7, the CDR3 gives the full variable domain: SQTIHQWPATLVQPVGSPLSLECTVEGTSNPNLYWYRQAAGRGLQLLFYSVGIGQISSEVPQNLSASRPQDRQFILSSKKLLLSDSGFYLCALAGNSYEQYFGPGTRLTVT.

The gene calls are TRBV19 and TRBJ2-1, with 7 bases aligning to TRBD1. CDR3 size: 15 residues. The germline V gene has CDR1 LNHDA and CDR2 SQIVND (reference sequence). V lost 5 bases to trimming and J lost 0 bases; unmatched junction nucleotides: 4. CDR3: CASSVQGSSYNEQFF. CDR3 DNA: TGTGCCAGTAGTGTACAGGGGAGCTCCTACAATGAGCAGTTCTTC.

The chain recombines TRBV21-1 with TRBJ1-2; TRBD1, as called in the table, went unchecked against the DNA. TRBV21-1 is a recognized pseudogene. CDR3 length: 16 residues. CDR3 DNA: TGTGCCAGCAGCTTACACGACAGCCTTTGCCTCTATGGCTACACCTTC. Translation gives CASSLHDSLCLYGYTF.

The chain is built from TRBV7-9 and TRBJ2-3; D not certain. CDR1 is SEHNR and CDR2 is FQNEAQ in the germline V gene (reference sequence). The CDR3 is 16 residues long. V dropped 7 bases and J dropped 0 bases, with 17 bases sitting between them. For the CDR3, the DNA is TGTGCCAGCACATCTGGTACGGCACCGAGCACAGATACGCAGTATTTT. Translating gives CASTSGTAPSTDTQYF.

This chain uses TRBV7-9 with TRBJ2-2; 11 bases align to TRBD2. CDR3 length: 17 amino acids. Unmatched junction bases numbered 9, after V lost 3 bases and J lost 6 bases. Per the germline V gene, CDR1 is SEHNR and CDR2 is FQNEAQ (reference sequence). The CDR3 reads CASSFTTTSGVSGELFF. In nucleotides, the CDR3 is TGTGCCAGCAGCTTCACAACGACTAGCGGGGTCTCCGGGGAGCTGTTTTTT.

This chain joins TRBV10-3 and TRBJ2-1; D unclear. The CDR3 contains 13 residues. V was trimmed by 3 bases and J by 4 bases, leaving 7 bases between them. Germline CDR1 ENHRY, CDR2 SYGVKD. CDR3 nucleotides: TGTGCCATCAGTGATAAGCCTTACAATGAGCAGTTCTTC. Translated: CAISDKPYNEQFF.

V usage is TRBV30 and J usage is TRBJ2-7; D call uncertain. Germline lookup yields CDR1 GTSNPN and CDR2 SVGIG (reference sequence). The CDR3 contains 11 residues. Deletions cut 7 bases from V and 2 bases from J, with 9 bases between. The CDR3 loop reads CASVGAYEQYF. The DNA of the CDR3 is TGTGCCTCGGTCGGCGCCTACGAGCAGTACTTC.

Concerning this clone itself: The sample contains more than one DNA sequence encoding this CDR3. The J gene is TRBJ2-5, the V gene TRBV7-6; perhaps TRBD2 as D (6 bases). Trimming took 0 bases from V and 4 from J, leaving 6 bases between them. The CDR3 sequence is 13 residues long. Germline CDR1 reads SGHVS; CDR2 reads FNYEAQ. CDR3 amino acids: CASSLAGGETQYF. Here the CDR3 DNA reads TGTGCCAGCAGCTTAGCGGGGGGAGAGACCCAGTACTTC. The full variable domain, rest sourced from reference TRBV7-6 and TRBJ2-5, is GAGVSQSPRYKVTKRGQDVALRCDPISGHVSLYWYRQALGQGPEFLTYFNYEAQQDKSGLPNDRFSAERPEGSISTLTIQRTEQRDSAMYRCASSLAGGETQYFGPGTRLLVL.